The rows below give T cell receptor beta chains drawn from one sample of a study of OX40 agonist ivuxolimab in advanced cancers. TCRdb's table, derived via immunoSEQ multiplex PCR, lists solely in-frame clones and lacks some. The sample includes about 63,000 clones, 75% to 90% of them seen just once. The material was CD4+ or CD8+ T cells sorted from blood, obtained in a trial of the OX40 agonist ivuxolimab. The receptors originated from an adult with an advanced solid tumor such as melanoma, head and neck, liver or kidney cancer. The CDR3 runs from the conserved cysteine through the conserved F or W. D genes are given only for firm matches. Clone size, where shown, is once, few, many, or a class for clones that have expanded.

v_call	clone_size	j_call	d_call	cdr3_aa	cdr3_nt
TRBV21-1	few	TRBJ1-4	NA	CASSRGGGNEKLFF	TGTGCCAGCAGCAGAGGGGGAGGAAATGAAAAACTGTTTTTT
TRBV11-2	NA	TRBJ2-7	TRBD1	CASSYGTGVGEQYF	TGTGCCAGCAGCTATGGGACAGGGGTAGGCGAGCAGTACTTC
TRBV7-9	once	TRBJ1-2	NA	CASSLGVGTGNGYTF	TGTGCCAGCAGCTTAGGGGTAGGGACCGGGAATGGCTACACCTTC
TRBV5-1	once	TRBJ1-1	TRBD1	CASSQQTGVNTEAFF	TGCGCCAGCAGCCAGCAGACAGGGGTGAACACTGAAGCTTTCTTT
TRBV6-5	NA	TRBJ1-2	TRBD1	CASGTITGDWGYTF	TGTGCCAGCGGGACCATTACAGGGGATTGGGGCTACACCTTC
TRBV2	large	TRBJ2-7	NA	CASSTSTGFSLFPYF	TGTGCCAGCAGTACCTCGACAGGTTTCTCTCTTTTTCCGTACTTC
TRBV6-5	NA	TRBJ2-1	TRBD1	CASSPGTGAHNEQFF	TGTGCCAGCAGCCCCGGGACAGGGGCCCACAATGAGCAGTTCTTC
TRBV7-9	NA	TRBJ2-3	TRBD2	CASSILAGGETDTQYF	TGTGCCAGCAGCATCCTAGCGGGGGGGGAGACAGATACGCAGTATTTT
TRBV4-1	NA	TRBJ1-6	NA	CASSQVGGGSPLHF	TGCGCCAGCAGCCAAGTAGGCGGTGGATCACCCCTCCACTTT
TRBV5-1	NA	TRBJ2-5	NA	CASSLASGEETQYF	TGCGCCAGCAGCTTGGCCTCGGGAGAAGAGACCCAGTACTTC
TRBV5-1	NA	TRBJ2-1	TRBD2	CASSQTGTSMLDEQFF	TGCGCCAGCAGCCAGACCGGGACTAGCATGTTGGATGAGCAGTTCTTC
TRBV4-1	NA	TRBJ2-5	NA	CASSQPELGSATQYF	TGCGCCAGCAGCCAACCTGAATTGGGCTCCGCGACCCAGTACTTC
TRBV27	NA	TRBJ1-1	NA	CASSLGGGEAFF	TGTGCCAGCAGTTTAGGAGGTGGTGAAGCTTTCTTT
TRBV11-1	NA	TRBJ2-1	TRBD2	CASSIHLAGGGNEQFF	TGTGCCAGCAGCATTCATCTAGCGGGGGGCGGCAATGAGCAGTTCTTC
TRBV5-1	once	TRBJ2-5	NA	CASSLAGGETQYF	TGCGCCAGCAGCTTGGCTGGGGGAGAGACCCAGTACTTC
TRBV5-1	NA	TRBJ2-3	NA	CASSFEGGHPDTQYF	TGCGCCAGCAGCTTTGAGGGGGGGCATCCAGATACGCAGTATTTT
TRBV7-8	NA	TRBJ2-7	NA	CASSLDPASSWEQYF	TGTGCCAGCAGCTTAGACCCTGCGTCGTCGTGGGAGCAGTACTTC
TRBV18	NA	TRBJ2-3	TRBD1	CASSPNRGQGDTQYF	TGTGCCAGCTCACCAAACAGGGGGCAGGGAGATACGCAGTATTTT
TRBV6-1	NA	TRBJ1-2	NA	CASIRGPAYGYTF	TGTGCCAGCATACGGGGACCAGCCTATGGCTACACCTTC
TRBV27	NA	TRBJ2-2	NA	CASSFLTGELFF	TGTGCCAGCAGTTTCCTCACCGGGGAGCTGTTTTTT
TRBV7-9	NA	TRBJ2-1	NA	CASTSLSGDRNEQFF	TGTGCCAGCACCTCCCTTAGCGGGGACAGGAATGAGCAGTTCTTC
TRBV5-6	NA	TRBJ2-2	NA	CASSLLFRGRSGELFF	TGTGCCAGCAGCTTGCTATTCAGGGGCAGATCCGGGGAGCTGTTTTTT
TRBV18	NA	TRBJ2-7	TRBD1	CASSLDRGGEQYF	TGTGCCAGCTCACTTGACAGGGGAGGCGAGCAGTACTTC
TRBV27	NA	TRBJ2-3	NA	CASSPHSETTDTQYF	TGTGCCAGCAGTCCCCACAGCGAGACCACAGATACGCAGTATTTT
TRBV27	NA	TRBJ2-1	NA	CASRVTRSSYNEQFF	TGTGCCAGCAGAGTCACCAGGAGCTCCTACAATGAGCAGTTCTTC
TRBV18	NA	TRBJ1-5	TRBD1	CASSPPGTGPHRPQHF	TGTGCCAGCTCACCACCGGGGACAGGTCCGCATAGGCCCCAGCATTTT
TRBV9	NA	TRBJ1-1	NA	CASSVAPIDSYTEAFF	TGTGCCAGCAGCGTAGCTCCTATTGACAGTTACACTGAAGCTTTCTTT
TRBV4-2	NA	TRBJ1-2	TRBD1	CASSQETGGRDGYTF	TGTGCCAGCAGCCAAGAGACAGGGGGCAGAGATGGCTACACCTTC
TRBV18	NA	TRBJ1-5	TRBD1	CATQGGGYNQPQHF	TGTGCCACACAGGGGGGGGGTTACAATCAGCCCCAGCATTTT
TRBV28	NA	TRBJ1-1	NA	CASSLTGSDTEAFF	TGTGCCAGCAGTTTAACGGGATCAGACACTGAAGCTTTCTTT
TRBV5-1	NA	TRBJ1-1	NA	CASSLIGEGYTEAFF	TGCGCCAGCAGCTTGATCGGGGAGGGCTACACTGAAGCTTTCTTT
TRBV11-2	NA	TRBJ2-3	NA	CASSSPGAGPPRDTQYF	TGTGCCAGCAGCTCCCCCGGGGCGGGCCCCCCCCGCGATACGCAGTATTTT
TRBV4-1	few	TRBJ2-2	NA	CASTTGPANTGELFF	TGCGCCAGCACTACGGGACCGGCGAACACCGGGGAGCTGTTTTTT
TRBV19	NA	TRBJ2-1	NA	CASSPLQGNNEQFF	TGTGCCAGTAGTCCCCTGCAAGGGAACAATGAGCAGTTCTTC
TRBV6-5	NA	TRBJ2-1	NA	CASSTDSYNEQFF	TGTGCCAGCAGTACCGACAGCTACAATGAGCAGTTCTTC
TRBV19	NA	TRBJ2-1	NA	CASSIWSSSDEQFF	TGTGCCAGTAGTATATGGTCTAGCTCCGATGAGCAGTTCTTC
TRBV2	NA	TRBJ2-5	TRBD1	CASSETGTVPGTQYF	TGTGCCAGCAGTGAAACCGGGACAGTCCCCGGGACCCAGTACTTC
TRBV5-1	NA	TRBJ2-7	NA	CASSLTNSYEQYF	TGCGCCAGCAGCTTGACTAACTCCTACGAGCAGTACTTC
TRBV19	NA	TRBJ2-5	NA	CASRSGAQETQYF	TGTGCCAGTAGATCCGGGGCCCAAGAGACCCAGTACTTC
TRBV19	NA	TRBJ1-6	NA	CASSISSYNSPLHF	TGTGCCAGTAGTATAAGCTCCTATAATTCACCCCTCCACTTT
TRBV10-3	NA	TRBJ1-1	NA	CAISEGREGNTEAFF	TGTGCCATCAGTGAGGGGAGGGAGGGGAACACTGAAGCTTTCTTT
TRBV5-1	NA	TRBJ2-5	TRBD1	CASSLGQGQETQYF	TGCGCCAGCAGCTTGGGACAGGGCCAAGAGACCCAGTACTTC
TRBV28	NA	TRBJ2-1	NA	CASSLIGRLPNEQFF	TGTGCCAGCAGTTTGATCGGGAGACTGCCCAATGAGCAGTTCTTC
TRBV19	NA	TRBJ2-7	NA	CASSIWGKSYEQYF	TGTGCCAGTAGTATTTGGGGCAAATCCTACGAGCAGTACTTC
TRBV4-1	NA	TRBJ2-1	TRBD2	CASSHRLAGGWPYNEQFF	TGCGCCAGCAGCCACCGACTAGCGGGGGGGTGGCCCTACAATGAGCAGTTCTTC
TRBV10-2	few	TRBJ1-2	NA	CASSESRQAYYGYTF	TGCGCCAGCAGTGAGTCAAGGCAGGCTTACTATGGCTACACCTTC
TRBV19	NA	TRBJ2-7	TRBD1	CASSDRGWGYEQYF	TGTGCCAGTAGTGACAGGGGCTGGGGTTACGAGCAGTACTTC
TRBV28	few	TRBJ1-6	NA	CASSLGQAIWPLHF	TGTGCCAGCAGTTTGGGGCAGGCCATTTGGCCCCTCCACTTT
TRBV10-3	NA	TRBJ2-5	TRBD1	CAISGGQGVQTQYF	TGTGCCATCAGTGGGGGACAGGGCGTCCAGACCCAGTACTTC
TRBV2	NA	TRBJ2-2	NA	CARGGKNTGELFF	TGTGCCAGGGGCGGGAAGAACACCGGGGAGCTGTTTTTT
TRBV7-2	NA	TRBJ2-1	TRBD2	CASSRASGRGHEQFF	TGTGCCAGCAGCCGCGCTAGCGGGAGGGGCCATGAGCAGTTCTTC
TRBV10-3	NA	TRBJ2-6	NA	CAAKTGRNSGANVLTF	TGTGCCGCGAAGACAGGACGCAACTCTGGGGCCAACGTCCTGACTTTC
TRBV7-9	NA	TRBJ2-7	NA	CASSLGGPYEQYF	TGTGCCAGCAGCCTCGGGGGGCCCTACGAGCAGTACTTC